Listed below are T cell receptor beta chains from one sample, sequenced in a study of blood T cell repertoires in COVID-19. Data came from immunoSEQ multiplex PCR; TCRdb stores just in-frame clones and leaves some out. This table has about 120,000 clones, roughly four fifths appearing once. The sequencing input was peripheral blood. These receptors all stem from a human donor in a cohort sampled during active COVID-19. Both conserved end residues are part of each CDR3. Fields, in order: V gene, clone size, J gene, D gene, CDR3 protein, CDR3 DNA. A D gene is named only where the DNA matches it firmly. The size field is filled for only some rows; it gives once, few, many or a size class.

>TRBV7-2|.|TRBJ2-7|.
CASSLGQLYEQYF
TGTGCCAGCAGCTTAGGACAACTCTACGAGCAGTACTTC
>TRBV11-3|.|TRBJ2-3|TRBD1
CASSPGTGLDTQYF
TGTGCCAGCAGCCCCGGGACAGGGCTGGATACGCAGTATTTT
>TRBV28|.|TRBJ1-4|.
CASSPGGAQEKLFF
TGTGCCAGCAGCCCGGGAGGGGCTCAAGAAAAACTGTTTTTT
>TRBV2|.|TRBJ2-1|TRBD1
CASSAGGSLYNEQFF
TGTGCCAGCAGTGCAGGGGGTTCCTTATACAATGAGCAGTTCTTC
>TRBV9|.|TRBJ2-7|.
CASSVTTGYPSYEQYF
TGTGCCAGCAGCGTAACTACAGGATATCCTTCCTACGAGCAGTACTTC
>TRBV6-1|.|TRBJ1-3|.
CASSERGTDTIYF
TGTGCCAGCAGTGAAAGGGGTACGGACACCATATATTTT
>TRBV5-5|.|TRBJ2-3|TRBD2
CASSPMVLAGVEDTQYF
TGTGCCAGCAGCCCTATGGTCCTAGCGGGGGTCGAGGATACGCAGTATTTT
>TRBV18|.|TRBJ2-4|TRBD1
CASSPPMGQGAVSKNIQYF
TGTGCCAGCTCACCACCTATGGGACAGGGGGCGGTATCCAAAAACATTCAGTACTTC
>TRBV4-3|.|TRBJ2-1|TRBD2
CASSRTGLAGWSYNEQFF
TGCGCCAGCAGCCGAACCGGACTAGCGGGGTGGTCCTACAATGAGCAGTTCTTC
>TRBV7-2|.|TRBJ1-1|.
CASSGGPGFGWNTEAFF
TGTGCCAGCAGCGGCGGACCAGGGTTCGGGTGGAACACTGAAGCTTTCTTT
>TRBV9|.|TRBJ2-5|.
CASSQTGQAGWRETQYF
TGTGCCAGCAGCCAAACCGGACAGGCGGGGTGGCGGGAGACCCAGTACTTC
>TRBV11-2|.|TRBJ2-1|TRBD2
CASSLVASGGTWYEQFF
TGTGCCAGCAGCTTAGTTGCTAGCGGGGGGACCTGGTATGAGCAGTTCTTC
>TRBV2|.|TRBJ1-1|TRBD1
CASSEIRGREAFF
TGTGCCAGCAGTGAAATCAGGGGGCGTGAAGCTTTCTTT
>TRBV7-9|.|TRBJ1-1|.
CASSSGGLTEAFF
TGTGCCAGCAGCTCCGGGGGGCTCACTGAAGCTTTCTTT
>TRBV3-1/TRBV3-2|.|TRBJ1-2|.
CASSQGGIVYGYTF
TGTGCCAGCAGCCAGGGGGGAATAGTGTATGGCTACACCTTC
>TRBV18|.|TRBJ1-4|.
CASSPRDSDNEKLFF
TGTGCCAGCTCACCCAGAGACAGCGATAATGAAAAACTGTTTTTT
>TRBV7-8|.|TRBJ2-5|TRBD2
CASSLTQRGERETQYF
TGTGCCAGCAGCTTAACCCAGCGGGGGGAAAGAGAGACCCAGTACTTC
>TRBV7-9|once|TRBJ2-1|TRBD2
CASSLKLAGVGEQFF
TGTGCCAGCAGCTTAAAGCTAGCGGGGGTGGGCGAGCAGTTCTTC
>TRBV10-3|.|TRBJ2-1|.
CATHGTAYNEQFF
TGTGCCACCCATGGGACTGCCTACAATGAGCAGTTCTTC
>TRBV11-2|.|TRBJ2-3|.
CASSAGGSPADTQYF
TGTGCCAGCAGCGCGGGCGGTAGCCCCGCAGATACGCAGTATTTT
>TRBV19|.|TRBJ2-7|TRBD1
CASRGIGTGRHEQYF
TGTGCCAGTAGAGGGATTGGGACAGGGAGGCACGAGCAGTACTTC
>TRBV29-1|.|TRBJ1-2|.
CSVGPGVNYGYTF
TGCAGCGTAGGACCGGGGGTAAACTATGGCTACACCTTC
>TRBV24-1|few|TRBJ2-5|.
CATRGSGQETQYF
TGTGCCACCCGGGGGTCGGGCCAAGAGACCCAGTACTTC
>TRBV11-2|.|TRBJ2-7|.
CASGRQLSSYEQYF
TGTGCCAGCGGGCGACAGTTGAGCTCCTACGAGCAGTACTTC
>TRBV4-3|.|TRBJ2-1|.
CASSQDRRVTEQFF
TGCGCCAGCAGCCAAGATCGCAGGGTAACTGAGCAGTTCTTC
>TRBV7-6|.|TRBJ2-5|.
CASSTRETQYF
TGTGCCAGCAGCACCCGGGAGACCCAGTACTTC
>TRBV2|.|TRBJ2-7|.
CASIRDTGSYEQYF
TGTGCCAGCATACGGGACACAGGCTCCTACGAGCAGTACTTC
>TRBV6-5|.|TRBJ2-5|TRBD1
CASSNRQGSETQYF
TGTGCCAGCAGTAATAGACAGGGGAGTGAGACCCAGTACTTC
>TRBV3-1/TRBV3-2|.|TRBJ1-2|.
CASSSGGNYGYTF
TGTGCCAGCAGCTCTGGGGGCAACTATGGCTACACCTTC
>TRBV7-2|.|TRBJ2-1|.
CASSLGLLGYEQFF
TGTGCCAGCAGCTTAGGCCTACTAGGGTATGAGCAGTTCTTC
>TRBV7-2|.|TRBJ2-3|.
CASSISGLRTDTQYF
TGTGCCAGCAGCATATCCGGGTTACGCACAGATACGCAGTATTTT
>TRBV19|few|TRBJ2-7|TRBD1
CASSQSGQGYEQYF
TGTGCCAGTAGTCAATCGGGACAGGGATACGAGCAGTACTTC
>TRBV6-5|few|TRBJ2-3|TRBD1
CASSNGPGQSNTQYF
TGTGCCAGCAGTAACGGACCGGGACAGTCAAATACGCAGTATTTT
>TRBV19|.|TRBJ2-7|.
CASSTLGGYEQYF
TGTGCCAGTAGTACGTTGGGAGGTTACGAGCAGTACTTC
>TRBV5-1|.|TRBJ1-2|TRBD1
CASSGDRGGYGYTF
TGCGCCAGCAGCGGGGACAGGGGTGGCTATGGCTACACCTTC
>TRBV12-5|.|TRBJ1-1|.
CASGRSTGNTEAFF
TGTGCTAGTGGTCGCTCGACAGGGAACACTGAAGCTTTCTTT
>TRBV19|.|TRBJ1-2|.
CASSIFPGKDGYTF
TGTGCCAGTAGTATTTTTCCAGGGAAAGATGGCTACACCTTC
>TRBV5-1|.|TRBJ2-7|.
CASSPTGPPYEQYF
TGCGCCAGCAGCCCCACAGGGCCCCCGTACGAGCAGTACTTC
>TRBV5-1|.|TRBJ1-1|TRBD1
CASSRTGAGNTEAFF
TGCGCCAGCAGCAGGACAGGGGCCGGGAACACTGAAGCTTTCTTT
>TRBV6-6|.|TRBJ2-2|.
CASSYGGSSTGELFF
TGTGCCAGCAGTTACGGGGGGTCGAGCACCGGGGAGCTGTTTTTT
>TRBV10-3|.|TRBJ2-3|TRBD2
CAITGEGPGTSTDTQYF
TGTGCCATCACCGGGGAGGGGCCGGGAACTAGCACAGATACGCAGTATTTT
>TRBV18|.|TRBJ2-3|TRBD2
CASSPKVAGGRDTQYF
TGTGCCAGCTCACCGAAGGTAGCGGGGGGGAGAGATACGCAGTATTTT
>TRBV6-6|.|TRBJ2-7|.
CASTHGQGFSYEQYF
TGTGCCAGCACACACGGGCAGGGGTTCTCCTACGAGCAGTACTTC
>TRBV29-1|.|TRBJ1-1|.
CSVEDRTGPSGTEAFF
TGCAGCGTTGAAGATAGAACAGGGCCCTCGGGGACTGAAGCTTTCTTT
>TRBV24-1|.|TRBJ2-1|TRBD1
CATSDPGQGYNEQFF
TGTGCCACCAGTGACCCGGGACAGGGGTACAATGAGCAGTTCTTC
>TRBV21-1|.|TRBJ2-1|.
CASSSAGDNEQFF
TGTGCCAGCAGCTCGGCAGGGGACAATGAGCAGTTCTTC
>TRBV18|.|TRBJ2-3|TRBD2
CASSPSSGGSTDTQYF
TGTGCCAGCTCACCGAGTAGCGGGGGAAGCACAGATACGCAGTATTTT
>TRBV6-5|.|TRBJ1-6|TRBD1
CASRTGSYNSPLHF
TGTGCCAGCAGGACAGGGTCCTATAATTCACCCCTCCACTTT
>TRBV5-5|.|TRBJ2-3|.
CASSLGSHYTDTQYF
TGTGCCAGCAGCTTGGGGAGTCATTACACAGATACGCAGTATTTT
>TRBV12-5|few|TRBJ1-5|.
CASGAPQDGNQPQHF
TGTGCTAGTGGGGCCCCGCAGGATGGCAATCAGCCCCAGCATTTT
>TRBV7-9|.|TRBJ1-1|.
CASSPSRQFDTEAFF
TGTGCCAGCAGCCCCTCCCGACAGTTCGACACTGAAGCTTTCTTT
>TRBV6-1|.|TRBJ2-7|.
CASSEAAAGNSYEQYF
TGTGCCAGCAGTGAAGCGGCCGCGGGGAACTCCTACGAGCAGTACTTC
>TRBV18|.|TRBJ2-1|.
CASSRGQTRNNEQFF
TGTGCCAGCTCGCGGGGACAGACTCGAAACAATGAGCAGTTCTTC
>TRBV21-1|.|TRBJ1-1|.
CASSKQGEDTEAFF
TGTGCCAGCAGCAAACAGGGGGAGGACACTGAAGCTTTCTTT
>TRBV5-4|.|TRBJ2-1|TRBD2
CASSSKIAGGQEQFF
TGTGCCAGCAGCTCCAAAATAGCGGGGGGGCAAGAGCAGTTCTTC
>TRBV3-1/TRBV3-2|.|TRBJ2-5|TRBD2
CASSRQLAGQETQYF
TGTGCCAGCAGCCGTCAACTAGCGGGCCAAGAGACCCAGTACTTC
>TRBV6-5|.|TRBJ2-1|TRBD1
CASKTGGSYNEQFF
TGTGCCAGCAAGACAGGGGGCTCCTACAATGAGCAGTTCTTC
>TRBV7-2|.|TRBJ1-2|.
CASSPGVAGIYGYTF
TGTGCCAGCAGCCCTGGAGTGGCAGGGATCTATGGCTACACCTTC